The T cell receptor beta chain under discussion was sequenced for a study of blood T cells in healthy people across ages. Then a second PCR, running roughly 7 to 11 cycles, was carried out with a sample-barcoded 5' primer and a J-beta primer mix. Each cDNA molecule received a tag from a template-switch adaptor that had 12 random nucleotides. TCRdb ran MiXCR on the 5' RACE reads and lists one entry per CDR3 protein. Found here are 780,000 or so distinct CDR3 sequences, around 25% of them singletons; the top ten hold approximately 3.7%. The CDR3 has 14 amino acids. V lost 5 bases and J 2 bases, leaving 12 bases between the germline ends. Germline-derived CDR1 and CDR2 are SGHTA and FQGNSA. Worth noting for this clonotype: Its specificity is unknown.

Study outcomes and limitations: Lack of knowledge of donor CMV status possibly confounded expanded clonotype changes. Diversity of TCR beta per million T cells declined in a roughly linear way with age.

These data are also associated with another study on T cells of mothers and their children.

Sequenced: blood. V is TRBV7-2 and J is TRBJ2-5; no definite D call. The receptor was derived from a boy under 18 in good health. The CDR3 is CASSPYQRQETQYF. In DNA form, the CDR3 reads TGTGCCAGCAGCCCCTACCAGCGTCAAGAGACCCAGTACTTC.